The sequence of this TCR beta chain was determined in a study of blood T cell repertoires in COVID-19. Original handling: Amplification with reference gene primers provided the estimates of nucleated cell counts. Only in-frame clones appear in the TCRdb table, and some are missing; sequencing was by immunoSEQ multiplex PCR. V and J calls and clone size follow that table, whereas D and trimming were derived from the DNA. Of some 320,000 clones in the sample, roughly nine tenths were seen once. V lost 1 base and J 9 bases, leaving 7 bases between the germline ends. Per the germline V gene, CDR1 is MGHDK and CDR2 is SYGVNS. The CDR3 is 13 residues long.

Sequencing was done on a sample of PBMCs or T cells enriched from blood (not recorded which). The chain joins TRBV25-1 to TRBJ1-6; D remains ambiguous. The clonotype originates from a man aged 55-75 years who had recovered from COVID-19. CDR3 region: CASSELGSSPLHF. For the CDR3, the DNA is TGTGCCAGCAGTGAATTGGGGAGTTCACCCCTCCACTTT.